A single sample is the source of the 3 T cell receptor beta chains below, sequenced in a study of T-cell reconstitution after alpha-beta-depleted transplantation in children. This sample's TCRbeta library carried unique molecular identifier barcodes. TCRdb recomputed calls from the PCR reads with MiXCR, one row per CDR3 protein. This table has 330,000 or so distinct CDR3 sequences, almost 8% appearing once. Which antigens these TCRs recognize remains unknown. Findings of the study overall: A year post-transplant, T-cell counts and diversity derived mostly from newly produced T cells.

The specimen was peripheral blood, collected 360 days after TCRalphabeta/CD19-depleted stem cell transplant. The receptors shown here come from a female patient between 2 and 15 years old who had a stem cell transplant for Fanconi anemia, so the T cells may come from the graft donor.

The genes are TRBV4-1 and TRBJ2-7; TRBD2 agrees at 10 bases. The CDR3 is 16 amino acids. Unmatched junction bases numbered 4, after V lost 0 bases and J lost 2 bases. Germline CDR1 MGHRA, CDR2 YSYEKL. The CDR3 nucleotides read TGCGCCAGCAGCCAAGATAGGGGACTAGCGCCCTACGAGCAGTACTTC. It encodes CASSQDRGLAPYEQYF.

This clonotype was seen many times. The chain carries TRBV7-9 and TRBJ2-1; possible D gene TRBD2, 6 bases. Looked up from germline, CDR1 is SEHNR and CDR2 is FQNEAQ (reference sequence). Trimming shortened V by 11 bases and J by 1 base, and 18 bases separated the two germline ends. The CDR3 covers 15 residues. The CDR3 coding sequence is TGTGCCGGAGAACTAGCACCGCTATCCTACAATGAGCAGTTCTTC. As protein: CAGELAPLSYNEQFF.

This clonotype has only a few counts. The chain combines TRBV7-8 with TRBJ2-2; D remains unclear. CDR1 and CDR2 from the germline V gene are SGHVS and FQNEAQ. The CDR3 is 15 amino acids. The germline V and J ends were trimmed by 5 bases and 1 base, with 11 bases remaining between them. The CDR3, as DNA: TGTGCCAGCAGCATGACACACAGGAACACCGGGGAGCTGTTTTTT. It yields the protein CASSMTHRNTGELFF.